This section outlines one TCR beta chain sequence together with its context. As handled by the study authors: The authors estimated nucleated cell counts from reference gene primer amplification. TCRdb's table, derived via immunoSEQ multiplex PCR, lists solely in-frame clones and lacks some. That table furnishes V, J and clone size, whereas the DNA furnished D and trimming. This table holds about 190,000 clones, roughly nine tenths found once. The entry originates in a study of blood T cell repertoires in COVID-19. Study in general: Sites in the United States, Italy and Spain provided acute and convalescent COVID-19 samples. From T cells, B-cell-depleted T cells, or PBMCs came the material, which was cDNA or gDNA.

CDR3 size: 14 residues. CDR1 and CDR2 from the germline V gene are LGHDT and YNNKEL (reference sequence). Between the trimmed V and J ends, which lost 4 bases and 8 bases, there was a span of 15 bases. The chain is built from TRBV3-1 (or the pseudogene TRBV3-2) and TRBJ2-4; D is possibly TRBD2 (7 bases). This sequence was found in a young man with acute or convalescent COVID-19. The sequenced sample consisted of peripheral blood. This CDR3 reads CASSLYDGGHIQYF. CDR3 bases: TGTGCCAGCAGCCTATACGACGGGGGGCACATTCAGTACTTC.